This T cell receptor (beta chain) was obtained from a study of T cell responses to AZD1222 COVID-19 vaccine. The study, taken as a whole, reports: White British ancestry dominated among donors, who included more females, and clonal diversity was possibly underestimated. Samples come after the peak T cell response, not at day 14. The study reported that nearly half of spike-specific TCRs target unmutated variant regions.

Clones were sequenced by immunoSEQ multiplex PCR, and TCRdb holds only the in-frame ones, with some missing. The sample has about 170,000 clones; approximately 88% are singletons. The CDR3 contains 14 residues. Germline V CDR1 and CDR2: DFQATT, SNEGSKA (reference sequence). V lost 3 bases, J lost 0 bases, and 11 bases lay in between. This clone was seen once. Its antigen is undetermined. The sample was peripheral blood, taken 28 days after the second AZD1222 dose. The sequence came from an adult who received the AZD1222 COVID-19 vaccine. The rearrangement links TRBV20-1 to TRBJ1-2; D is possibly TRBD1 (5 bases). The CDR3 region is CSASLGGANYGYTF. DNA of the CDR3: TGCAGTGCTAGTCTGGGGGGGGCTAACTATGGCTACACCTTC.